This T cell receptor beta chain was identified during a study of T cell changes during pregnancy in multiple sclerosis. Per germline, CDR1 SGDLS and CDR2 YYNGEE. This CDR3 region has 14 residues. With 4 bases removed from V and 5 bases from J, the gap between germline ends came to 15 bases. Only in-frame clones appear in the TCRdb table, and some are missing; sequencing was by immunoSEQ multiplex PCR. The table records tens of thousands of clones, approximately 91% of them present only once. Specimen: peripheral blood, collected in the third trimester of pregnancy. J is TRBJ1-2 and V is TRBV9; no definite D call. The receptor comes from a female donor with multiple sclerosis, enrolled in a pregnancy study. In nucleotides, the CDR3 is TGTGCCAGCAGCCCCGACCCCGCGGGGTATGGCTACACCTTC. Protein product: CASSPDPAGYGYTF. Full variable domain (outside the CDR3, taken from reference TRBV9 and TRBJ1-2): DSGVTQTPKHLITATGQRVTLRCSPRSGDLSVYWYQQSLDQGLQFLIQYYNGEERAKGNILERFSAQQFPDLHSELNLSSLELGDSALYFCASSPDPAGYGYTFGSGTRLTVV.